These 6 T cell receptor beta chains were sequenced from one sample in a study of T cells after yellow fever vaccination. TCRdb itself ran the 5' RACE reads through MiXCR, one entry per CDR3 protein. Altogether some 400,000 distinct CDR3 sequences are present, around 6.5% being singletons, with the ten largest covering roughly 15%. The sample in question was PBMCs, obtained 5 days after the yellow fever booster vaccination. The receptors were gathered from a man under 40 who received the YFV17D yellow fever vaccine.

Many counts were recorded for this clonotype. The chain's CDR3 is CATTNRRESPFEQYF. CDR3 bases: TGTGCCACCACAAACCGTCGGGAGTCCCCCTTCGAGCAGTACTTC. The chain is built from TRBV21-1 and TRBJ2-7; TRBD2, the table's D call, lacks a check against the DNA. TRBV21-1 is assigned pseudogene status. The CDR3 is made up of 15 amino acids.

This clonotype was counted a few times. The chain joins TRBV19 to TRBJ2-7; TRBD1 agrees at 9 bases. Per germline, CDR1 LNHDA and CDR2 SQIVND (reference sequence). The CDR3 length is 15 residues. Germline trimming cut 5 bases from V and 4 bases from J; bases unmatched to any gene: 9. The CDR3 region is CASSANRGRFYEQYF. CDR3 sequence (DNA): TGTGCCAGTAGTGCGAACAGGGGGCGTTTTTACGAGCAGTACTTC.

The sample holds a few counts of this clonotype. The J gene is TRBJ2-2, the V gene TRBV29-1; possibly TRBD1 for D (6 bases). Trimming removed 1 base from V and 1 base from J, with 13 bases in between. The CDR3 has 16 residues. The V gene's germline CDR1 is SQVTM and CDR2 ANQGSEA. The CDR3 sequence is CSVEGVKGQNTGELFF. CDR3 bases: TGCAGCGTTGAAGGGGTCAAGGGACAGAACACCGGGGAGCTGTTTTTT.

This clonotype has only a few counts. The V call is TRBV18, the J call TRBJ2-7; D is possibly TRBD1 (6 bases). Germline lookup yields CDR1 KGHSH and CDR2 LQKENI. The germline V and J ends were trimmed by 3 bases and 2 bases, with 14 bases remaining between them. This CDR3 is 15 amino acids long. In DNA form, the CDR3 reads TGTGCCAGCTCACCTCGACAGGCGAAAACCTACGAGCAGTACTTC. This encodes CASSPRQAKTYEQYF.

This clonotype was seen only a few times. This chain connects TRBV9 to TRBJ2-1; 8 bases are a match to TRBD2. The V and J ends lost 4 bases and 1 base, in that order; junction bases with no gene match: 7. Germline CDR1 reads SGDLS; CDR2 reads YYNGEE. The length of the CDR3 is 16 residues. CDR3 residues: CASSSYGGESYNEQFF. The CDR3 bases are TGTGCCAGCAGCTCATACGGGGGGGAGTCCTACAATGAGCAGTTCTTC. The whole variable domain, remainder taken from reference TRBV9 and TRBJ2-1, is DSGVTQTPKHLITATGQRVTLRCSPRSGDLSVYWYQQSLDQGLQFLIQYYNGEERAKGNILERFSAQQFPDLHSELNLSSLELGDSALYFCASSSYGGESYNEQFFGPGTRLTVL.

This clonotype was seen more than once but under ten times. The V and J genes are TRBV12-3 or TRBV12-4 and TRBJ2-5, with 7 nucleotides matching TRBD1. The CDR3 runs 14 residues. Germline trimming cut 5 bases from V and 1 base from J; bases unmatched to any gene: 4. The CDR3 region is CASSLWTGQETQYF. The CDR3 DNA is TGTGCCAGCAGTCTATGGACAGGCCAAGAGACCCAGTACTTC.